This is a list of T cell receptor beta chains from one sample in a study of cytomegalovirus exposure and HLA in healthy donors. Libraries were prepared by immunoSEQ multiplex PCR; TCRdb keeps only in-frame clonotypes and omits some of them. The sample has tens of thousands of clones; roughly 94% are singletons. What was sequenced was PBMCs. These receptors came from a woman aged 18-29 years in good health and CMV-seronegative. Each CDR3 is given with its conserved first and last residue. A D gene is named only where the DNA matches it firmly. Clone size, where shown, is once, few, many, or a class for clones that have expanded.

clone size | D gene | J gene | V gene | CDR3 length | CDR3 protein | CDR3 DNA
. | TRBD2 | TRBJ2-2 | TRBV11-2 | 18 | CASSLASSGHANTGELFF | TGTGCCAGCAGCTTAGCCTCTAGCGGGCATGCGAACACCGGGGAGCTGTTTTTT
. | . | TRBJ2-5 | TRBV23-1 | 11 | CASSQSGTQYF | TGCGCCAGCAGTCAATCCGGGACCCAGTACTTC
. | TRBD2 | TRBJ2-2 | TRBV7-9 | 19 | CASSPKRASGTTNTGELFF | TGTGCCAGCAGCCCAAAGCGGGCTAGCGGGACTACGAACACCGGGGAGCTGTTTTTT
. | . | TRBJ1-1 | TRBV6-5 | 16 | CASSSLNPYYPTEAFF | TGTGCCAGCAGTTCCCTTAATCCCTACTACCCCACTGAAGCTTTCTTT
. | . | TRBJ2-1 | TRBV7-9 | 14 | CASSSPQGGNEQFF | TGTGCCAGCAGCTCCCCACAGGGCGGGAATGAGCAGTTCTTC
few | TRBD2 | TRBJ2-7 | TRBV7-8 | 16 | CASSLAGGRGVYEQYF | TGTGCCAGCAGCTTAGCGGGCGGGAGAGGCGTCTACGAGCAGTACTTC
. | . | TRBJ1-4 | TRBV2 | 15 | CASSPKHAHNEKLFF | TGTGCCAGCAGTCCGAAACATGCTCATAATGAAAAACTGTTTTTT
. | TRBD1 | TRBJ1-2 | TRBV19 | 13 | CASSSDRLGGYTF | TGTGCCAGTAGTTCGGACAGGCTCGGGGGCTACACCTTC
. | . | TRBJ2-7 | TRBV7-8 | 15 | CASSLARGQQVEQYF | TGTGCCAGCAGCTTAGCGCGAGGACAGCAAGTCGAGCAGTACTTC
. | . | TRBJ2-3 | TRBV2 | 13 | CASSAGGTDTQYF | TGTGCCAGCAGTGCAGGGGGCACAGATACGCAGTATTTT
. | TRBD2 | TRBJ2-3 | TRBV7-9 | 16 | CASSSRLAGGRDTQYF | TGTGCCAGCAGCTCTCGACTAGCGGGGGGGCGGGATACGCAGTATTTT
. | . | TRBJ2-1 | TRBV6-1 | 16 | CASSVNGLSSYNEQFF | TGTGCCAGCAGTGTCAACGGTTTGAGCTCCTACAATGAGCAGTTCTTC
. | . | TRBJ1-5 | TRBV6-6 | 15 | CASSRRSGEDQPQHF | TGTGCCAGCAGCCGACGGTCGGGGGAAGATCAGCCCCAGCATTTT
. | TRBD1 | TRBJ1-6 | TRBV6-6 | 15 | CASSPFRGLNSPLHF | TGTGCCAGCAGTCCTTTCAGGGGGCTTAATTCACCCCTCCACTTT
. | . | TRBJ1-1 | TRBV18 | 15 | CASSPRRGRDTEAFF | TGTGCCAGCTCACCACGGAGGGGGAGGGACACTGAAGCTTTCTTT
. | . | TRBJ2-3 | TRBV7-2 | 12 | CASSPPRGTQYF | TGTGCCAGCAGCCCCCCACGCGGTACGCAGTATTTT
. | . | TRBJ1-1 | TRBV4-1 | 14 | CASSGRVGDTEAFF | TGCGCCAGCAGCGGGAGGGTTGGGGACACTGAAGCTTTCTTT
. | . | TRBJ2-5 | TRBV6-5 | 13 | CASSYSRGGTQYF | TGTGCCAGCAGTTACTCGAGAGGCGGGACCCAGTACTTC
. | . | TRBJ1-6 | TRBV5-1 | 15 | CASSSEGVLVSLLHF | TGCGCCAGCAGCTCAGAGGGGGTTTTGGTTTCACTCCTCCACTTT
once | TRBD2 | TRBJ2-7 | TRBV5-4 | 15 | CASSYRSGGSYEQYF | TGTGCCAGCAGTTACCGTAGCGGGGGTTCCTACGAGCAGTACTTC
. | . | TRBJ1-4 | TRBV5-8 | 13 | CASSPVGGEKLFF | TGTGCCAGCAGCCCCGTGGGAGGGGAAAAACTGTTTTTT
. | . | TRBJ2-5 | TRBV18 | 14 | CASSPVNSLETQYF | TGTGCCAGCTCACCAGTCAACAGCCTAGAGACCCAGTACTTC
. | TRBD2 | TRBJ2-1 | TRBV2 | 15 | CASSESSGGVNEQFF | TGTGCCAGCAGTGAAAGTAGCGGGGGGGTCAATGAGCAGTTCTTC
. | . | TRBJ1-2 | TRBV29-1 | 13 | CSVGIQGSYGYTF | TGCAGCGTTGGAATTCAGGGAAGCTATGGCTACACCTTC
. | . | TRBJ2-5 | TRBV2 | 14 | CASSVSGSQETQYF | TGTGCCAGCAGTGTCTCCGGGAGCCAAGAGACCCAGTACTTC
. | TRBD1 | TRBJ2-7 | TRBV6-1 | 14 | CASRGDRESDEQYF | TGTGCCAGCAGGGGAGACAGGGAATCCGACGAGCAGTACTTC
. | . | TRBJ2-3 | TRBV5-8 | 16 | CASSLTGSSSTDTQYF | TGTGCCAGCAGCTTAACAGGGTCTTCTAGCACAGATACGCAGTATTTT
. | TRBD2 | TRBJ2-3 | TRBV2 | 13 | CAGLAGVPDTQYF | TGTGCCGGACTAGCGGGAGTCCCAGATACGCAGTATTTT
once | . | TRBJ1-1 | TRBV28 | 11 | CASSPGLQAFF | TGTGCCAGCAGTCCAGGACTACAAGCTTTCTTT